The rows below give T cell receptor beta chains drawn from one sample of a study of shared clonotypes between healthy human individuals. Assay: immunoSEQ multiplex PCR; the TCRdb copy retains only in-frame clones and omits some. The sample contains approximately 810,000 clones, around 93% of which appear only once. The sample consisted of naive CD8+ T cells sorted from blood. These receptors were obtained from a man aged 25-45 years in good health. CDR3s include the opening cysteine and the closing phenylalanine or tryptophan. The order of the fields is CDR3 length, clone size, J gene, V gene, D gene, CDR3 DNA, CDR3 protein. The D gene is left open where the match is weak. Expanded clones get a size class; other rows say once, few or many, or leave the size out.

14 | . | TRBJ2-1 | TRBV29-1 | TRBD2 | TGCAGCGTTGAAGGGCGACTAGCGGCCAATGAGCAGTTCTTC | CSVEGRLAANEQFF
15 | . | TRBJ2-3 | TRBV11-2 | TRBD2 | TGTGCCAGCAGCTTAGGCGGGAGGCCCCCCGATACGCAGTATTTT | CASSLGGRPPDTQYF
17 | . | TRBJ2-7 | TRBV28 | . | . | CASSSSGLAGAFAEQYF
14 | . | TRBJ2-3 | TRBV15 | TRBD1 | TGTGCCACCAGCGGCGGGACAGGGCAAGATACGCAGTATTTT | CATSGGTGQDTQYF
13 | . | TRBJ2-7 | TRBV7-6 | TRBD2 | TGTGCCAGCAGCTCAGGACTAGAATACGAGCAGTACTTC | CASSSGLEYEQYF
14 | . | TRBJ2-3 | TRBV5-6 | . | TGTGCCAGCAGCCAACTATGGCTGGCAGATACGCAGTATTTT | CASSQLWLADTQYF
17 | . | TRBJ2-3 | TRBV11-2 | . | TGTGCCAGCAGCTTAGGGACCCTCGGGTTACGCACAGATACGCAGTATTTT | CASSLGTLGLRTDTQYF
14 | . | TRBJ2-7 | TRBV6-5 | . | TGTGCCAGCAGCTCAGGCGAGAAACCCTACGAGCAGTACTTC | CASSSGEKPYEQYF
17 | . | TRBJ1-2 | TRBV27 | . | TGTGCCAGCAGCAACCTAAGGGGGGGTAACGTTGACTATGGCTACACCTTC | CASSNLRGGNVDYGYTF
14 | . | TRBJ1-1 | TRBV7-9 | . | TGTGCCAGCAGCTTAATCTCAGATGCCTCTGAAGCTTTCTTT | CASSLISDASEAFF
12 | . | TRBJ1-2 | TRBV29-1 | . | TGCAGCGCGACGGATCCGAACTATGGCTACACCTTC | CSATDPNYGYTF
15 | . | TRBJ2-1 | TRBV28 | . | TGTGCCAGCAGTAAAAGCCGGAGCTCCTACAATGAGCAGTTCTTC | CASSKSRSSYNEQFF
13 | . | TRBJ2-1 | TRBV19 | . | TGTGCCAGTAGTATATGGGGCAATGACGAGCAGTTCTTC | CASSIWGNDEQFF
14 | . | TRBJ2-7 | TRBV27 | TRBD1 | TGTGCCAGCAGTTGGGACAGGGTTCGCTCCGAGCAGTACTTC | CASSWDRVRSEQYF
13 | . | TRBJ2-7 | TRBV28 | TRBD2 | TGTGCCACCCACGGCGGGAGCTCCTACGAGCAGTACTTC | CATHGGSSYEQYF
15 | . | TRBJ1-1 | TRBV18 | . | TGTGCCAGCTCACCATCGGGTGGTGTGAACACTGAAGCTTTCTTT | CASSPSGGVNTEAFF
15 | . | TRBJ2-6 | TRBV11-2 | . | TGTGCCAGCAGCCCGGGAGCCGTGGGGGCCAACGTCCTGACTTTC | CASSPGAVGANVLTF
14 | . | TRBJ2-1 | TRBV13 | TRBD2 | TGTGCCAGCAGCTTAGGCGTACTAGCGGTGGAGCAGTTCTTC | CASSLGVLAVEQFF
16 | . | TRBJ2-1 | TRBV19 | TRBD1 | TGTGCCAGCAGGACAGGGGTTCGGTCAAGGGACAATGAGCAGTTCTTC | CASRTGVRSRDNEQFF
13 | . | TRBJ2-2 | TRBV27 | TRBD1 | TGTGCCAGCAGTTTGACAGGGGGCGGGGAGCTGTTTTTT | CASSLTGGGELFF
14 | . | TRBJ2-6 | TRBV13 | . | TGTGCCAGCAGCTCAGGGGTCGGGGCCAACGTCCTGACTTTC | CASSSGVGANVLTF
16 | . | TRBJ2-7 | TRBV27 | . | TGTGCCAGCAGTTTAGCAAGGACGGGACTTTCCTACGAGCAGTACTTC | CASSLARTGLSYEQYF
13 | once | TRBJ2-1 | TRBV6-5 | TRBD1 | TGTGCCACCTTGACAGGGGACTACAATGAGCAGTTCTTC | CATLTGDYNEQFF
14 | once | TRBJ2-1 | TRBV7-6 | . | TGTGCCAGCAGCCCTGCGGGACGGTACAATGAGCAGTTCTTC | CASSPAGRYNEQFF
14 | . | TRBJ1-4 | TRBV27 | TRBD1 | TGTGCCAGCAGAAACCCCGGGACAGATGAAAAACTGTTTTTT | CASRNPGTDEKLFF
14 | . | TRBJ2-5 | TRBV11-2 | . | TGTGCCAGCAGCCTTAGACAAACACAAGAGACCCAGTACTTC | CASSLRQTQETQYF
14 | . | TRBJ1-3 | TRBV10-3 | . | TGTGCCATCAGTGATACAGGGTCTGGAAACACCATATATTTT | CAISDTGSGNTIYF
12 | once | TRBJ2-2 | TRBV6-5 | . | TGTGCCAGCAGTTCAGGAACCGGGGAGCTGTTTTTT | CASSSGTGELFF
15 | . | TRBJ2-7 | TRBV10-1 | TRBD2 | TGCGCCAGCAGTGAGTGTCGACTAGCGGGAGTCGAGCAGTACTTC | CASSECRLAGVEQYF
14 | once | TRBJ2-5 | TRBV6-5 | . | TGTGCCAGCAGTTACGGCAGGAGAGGAGAGACCCAGTACTTC | CASSYGRRGETQYF